What follows are 5 T cell receptor beta chains derived from one specimen sequenced in a study of cytomegalovirus exposure and HLA in healthy donors. A multiplex PCR was run with 60 Vbeta primers and 13 Jbeta primers. Using immunoSEQ multiplex PCR, the repertoire was profiled, and TCRdb retains in-frame clones only, with some absent. This sample has about 150,000 clones, with less than 85% found just once. Sequenced input: PBMCs. The receptor set was obtained from a man aged 40-49 years in good health and CMV-seronegative.

The chain uses TRBV5-8 and TRBJ2-1, with TRBD2 matching 7 bases. The germline CDR1 and CDR2 sequences are SGHTS and YDEGEE. The ends lost 0 bases at V and 0 bases at J; junction bases unmatched: 6. The CDR3 spans 17 residues. CDR3 sequence reads: CASSLGIGGFSYNEQFF. CDR3 nucleotide sequence: TGTGCCAGCAGCTTGGGGATCGGGGGGTTCTCCTACAATGAGCAGTTCTTC. The full variable domain, completed using reference TRBV5-8 and TRBJ2-1, is EAGVTQSPTHLIKTRGQQATLRCSPISGHTSVYWYQQALGLGLQFLLWYDEGEERNRGNFPPRFSGRQFPNYSSELNVNALELEDSALYLCASSLGIGGFSYNEQFFGPGTRLTVL.

The CDR3 sequence: CASSIPDFGTPLHF. The CDR3 DNA reads TGTGCCAGTAGTATACCCGACTTTGGAACACCCCTCCACTTT. The rearrangement links TRBV19 to TRBJ1-6; D not certain. Trimming cost V 2 bases and J 11 bases, with 13 bases left between them. Germline V CDR1 and CDR2: LNHDA, SQIVND (reference sequence). CDR3 size: 14 residues.

The chain links TRBV27 to TRBJ2-7, with D perhaps TRBD1 (6 bases). CDR3 size: 16 residues. V shed 7 bases and J shed 2 bases, with 21 bases lying between them. The germline V gene encodes CDR1 MNHEY and CDR2 SMNVEV (reference sequence). The CDR3 region is CASTLTWGQPTYEQYF. CDR3 sequence (DNA): TGTGCCAGCACCCTCACCTGGGGGCAGCCTACCTACGAGCAGTACTTC.

The chain has TRBV7-3 and TRBJ2-6; maybe TRBD1 (6 bases). The V end was cut by 5 bases, the J end by 0 bases, with 17 bases between. The CDR3 consists of 18 residues. Germline CDR1 and CDR2: SGHTA and FQGTGA. For the CDR3, the DNA is TGTGCCAGCAGCATCACAGGGCTCCCCATCTCTGGGGCCAACGTCCTGACTTTC. This codes for CASSITGLPISGANVLTF.

The V call is TRBV7-6, the J call TRBJ2-1; 10 bases match TRBD1. Unmatched junction bases numbered 4, after V lost 4 bases and J lost 7 bases. Germline V CDR1 and CDR2: SGHVS, FNYEAQ. This CDR3 is built from 14 residues. This chain's CDR3 is CASSSLDRGNEQFF. The CDR3 region has the DNA TGTGCCAGCAGCTCCCTGGACAGGGGGAATGAGCAGTTCTTC.